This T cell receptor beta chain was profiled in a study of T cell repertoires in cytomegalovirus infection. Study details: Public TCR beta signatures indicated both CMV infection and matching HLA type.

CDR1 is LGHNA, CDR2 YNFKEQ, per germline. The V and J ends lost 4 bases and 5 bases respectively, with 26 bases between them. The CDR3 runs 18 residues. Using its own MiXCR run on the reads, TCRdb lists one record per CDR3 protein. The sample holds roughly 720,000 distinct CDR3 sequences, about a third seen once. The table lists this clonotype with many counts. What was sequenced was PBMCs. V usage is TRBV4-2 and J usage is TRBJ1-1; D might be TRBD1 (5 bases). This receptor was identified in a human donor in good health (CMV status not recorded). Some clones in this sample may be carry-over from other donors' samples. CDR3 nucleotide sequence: TGTGCCAGCAGCCTAACTCAGACGGGGGAAGGAACTTTAACTGAAGCTTTCTTT. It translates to CASSLTQTGEGTLTEAFF.